A single sample is the source of the 25 T cell receptor beta chains below, sequenced in a study of shared clonotypes between healthy human individuals. Measured with immunoSEQ multiplex PCR; TCRdb has only the in-frame clones, and not every one. The table records over a million clones, about 75% of them present only once. Sequenced material: memory CD4+ T cells sorted from blood. Specified subset: CD45RA-negative fraction. The receptors here all came from a man aged 18 to 29 in good health.

In its sample, this clone was seen once. CDR3 in DNA: TGTGCCAGCAGCGCCGCCGTCTTAAGGGACGAGCAGTACTTC. Translated, it gives CASSAAVLRDEQYF. V and J are TRBV11-2 and TRBJ2-7; D gene ambiguous. V lost 5 bases to trimming and J lost 5 bases, with 16 bases between them. The CDR3 length is 14 residues. The germline V gene encodes CDR1 SGHAT and CDR2 FQNNGV.

This chain connects TRBV7-3 to TRBJ2-5; TRBD2 agrees at 8 bases. The CDR3 spans 16 residues. Unmatched junction bases numbered 13, after V lost 5 bases and J lost 5 bases. Germline assignment: CDR1 SGHTA and CDR2 FQGTGA. In DNA form, the CDR3 reads TGTGCCAGCAGCCCTAAGGGTCCTAGCGGGCGGGAGACCCAGTACTTC. Translating it yields CASSPKGPSGRETQYF.

The V and J genes are TRBV10-3 and TRBJ1-2; 9 bases line up with TRBD1. V gave up 4 bases and J gave up 5 bases; unmatched junction bases: 8. There are 15 residues in the CDR3. CDR1 and CDR2 from the germline V gene are ENHRY and SYGVKD. CDR3 in amino acids: CAISGGTGRGYGYTF. CDR3 DNA sequence: TGTGCCATCAGTGGTGGGACAGGGAGAGGGTATGGCTACACCTTC.

The chain couples TRBV7-3 to TRBJ1-1; the match to TRBD1 covers 7 bases. J was trimmed by 0 bases and V by 5 bases; bases with no gene match: 6. The CDR3 contains 15 residues. CDR1 SGHTA and CDR2 FQGTGA come from the germline V gene. Here the CDR3 DNA reads TGTGCCAGCAGCCCAGGGGACAGATTGAACACTGAAGCTTTCTTT. Translating it yields CASSPGDRLNTEAFF.

This sequence joins TRBV30 and TRBJ2-1; D not resolved. This CDR3 has 19 amino acids. Trimming shortened V by 4 bases and J by 0 bases, and 25 bases separated the two germline ends. The germline CDR1 and CDR2 sequences are GTSNPN and SVGIG (reference sequence). The CDR3 DNA sequence: TGTGCCTGGACCAACCCGTCAGGTGCCGCGGCGAACTCCTACAATGAGCAGTTCTTC. This sequence encodes CAWTNPSGAAANSYNEQFF.

The rearrangement links TRBV7-9 to TRBJ2-1, with D perhaps TRBD2 (5 bases). Trimming left V 3 bases short and J 5 bases short, with 11 bases between. The CDR3 spans 14 residues. The germline gives CDR1 SEHNR, CDR2 FQNEAQ (reference sequence). Written as DNA, the CDR3 is TGTGCCAGCAGCTTCTTCGGGCGGGACAATGAGCAGTTCTTC. It encodes CASSFFGRDNEQFF. The full variable domain, with the rest looked up from reference TRBV7-9 and TRBJ2-1, is DTGVSQNPRHKITKRGQNVTFRCDPISEHNRLYWYRQTLGQGPEFLTYFQNEAQLEKSRLLSDRFSAERPKGSFSTLEIQRTEQGDSAMYLCASSFFGRDNEQFFGPGTRLTVL.

For the CDR3, the DNA is TGCGCCAGCACCGTCTCCAACGCGAACACCGGGGAGCTGTTTTTT. Translation gives CASTVSNANTGELFF. This chain joins TRBV5-1 and TRBJ2-2, with D uncertain. Trimming took 6 bases from V and 0 from J, leaving 12 bases between them. The CDR3 is made up of 15 amino acids. Looked up from germline, CDR1 is SGHRS and CDR2 is YFSETQ.

The chain joins TRBV4-2 to TRBJ2-7, with D perhaps matching TRBD1 (6 bases). Germline V gene lookup returns CDR1 LGHNA and CDR2 YNFKEQ. The germline V and J ends were trimmed by 3 bases and 5 bases, with 14 bases remaining between them. The CDR3 is 14 residues long. The chain's CDR3 is CASSQAGQSNEQYF. CDR3 DNA: TGTGCCAGCAGCCAGGCAGGACAGTCCAACGAGCAGTACTTC.

Of note for this clone: Other DNA variants within this sample encode the same CDR3. V is TRBV7-2 and J is TRBJ2-7; D uncertain. With 1 base removed from V and 4 bases from J, the gap between germline ends came to 8 bases. The CDR3 loop spans 13 amino acids. CDR1 SGHTA and CDR2 FQGNSA come from the germline V gene. The CDR3 sequence is CASSLGWEYEQYF. The CDR3 region has the DNA TGTGCCAGCAGCTTAGGGTGGGAATACGAGCAGTACTTC.

For this clone: This sample also contains other DNA sequences that code for the same CDR3. This sequence joins TRBV30 and TRBJ2-7, with 9 bases aligning to TRBD1. CDR3 size: 11 residues. CDR1 is GTSNPN and CDR2 is SVGIG in the germline V gene (reference sequence). The V and J ends lost 5 bases and 7 bases, in that order; junction bases with no gene match: 3. The CDR3 DNA reads TGTGCCTGGGGACAGGGGAGGGAGCAGTACTTC. Translated: CAWGQGREQYF.

This clone was counted only a few times. In the same sample, other DNA sequences code for this CDR3. The chain employs TRBV10-3 and TRBJ2-7, with D possibly matching TRBD1 (6 bases). Trimming stripped 4 bases from V and 4 bases from J, with 8 bases between. This CDR3 contains 12 residues. Germline loops: CDR1 ENHRY, CDR2 SYGVKD. Written as DNA, the CDR3 is TGTGCCATCAGTGGAGGGGGTTACGAGCAGTACTTC. It yields the protein CAISGGGYEQYF.

This clone was counted only a few times. The V gene is TRBV10-1, the J gene TRBJ1-1; D is unresolved. V was cut by 3 bases and J by 1 base, with 9 bases left in between. There are 14 residues in the CDR3. Germline V gene lookup returns CDR1 WNHNN and CDR2 SYGVQD (reference sequence). The CDR3, as DNA: TGCGCCAGCAGTGATCCCAGCCGGAACACTGAAGCTTTCTTT. The encoded protein is CASSDPSRNTEAFF.

This clone is a singleton in its sample. This sequence joins TRBV9 and TRBJ2-1; 9 bases align to TRBD2. Germline V gives CDR1 SGDLS, CDR2 YYNGEE. The CDR3 loop spans 15 amino acids. With V trimmed by 1 base and J by 10 bases, 9 bases remained unmatched. CDR3 sequence reads: CASSVSSGTHREQFF. The CDR3 DNA reads as TGTGCCAGCAGCGTATCTAGCGGGACGCACCGCGAGCAGTTCTTC.

The chain uses TRBV19 and TRBJ2-1, with TRBD2 identical over 9 bases. V lost 1 base to trimming and J lost 7 bases; unmatched junction nucleotides: 5. CDR3 size: 15 residues. The germline V gene encodes CDR1 LNHDA and CDR2 SQIVND (reference sequence). CDR3 protein: CASSIAAREGNEQFF. CDR3 DNA sequence: TGTGCCAGTAGTATAGCTGCGCGGGAGGGTAATGAGCAGTTCTTC.

This clone was observed a few times. The chain is built from TRBV12-5 and TRBJ1-2; TRBD1 aligns across 9 bases. The CDR3 contains 16 residues. Germline values: CDR1 LGHNT, CDR2 FRNRAP. V lost 1 base, J lost 4 bases, and 7 bases stayed unmatched. CDR3 DNA: TGTGCTAGTGGTTTGGACCGGGACAGGGTAGTCTATGGCTACACCTTC. As protein: CASGLDRDRVVYGYTF.

This clone came up a few times. The chain has TRBV5-4 and TRBJ2-5, with 9 bases that match TRBD1. The CDR3 has 16 residues. The germline gives CDR1 SGHNT, CDR2 YYREEE (reference sequence). J was trimmed by 4 bases and V by 3 bases; bases with no gene match: 10. The CDR3 DNA follows: TGTGCCAGCAGCTCATGGGACACAGGGGGCAGAGAGACCCAGTACTTC. It is translated as CASSSWDTGGRETQYF.

With regard to this clone: This may come from a read error, since a much larger clone is one base off. The chain recombines TRBV11-2 with TRBJ1-2; D gene unclear. V lost 3 bases to trimming and J lost 1 base, with 3 bases between them. The germline CDR1 and CDR2 sequences are SGHAT and FQNNGV. The length of the CDR3 is 12 residues. The CDR3 region is CASSFSNYGYTF. As DNA, the CDR3 is TGTGCCAGCAGCTTCAGTAACTATGGCTACACCTTC. Full variable domain (remainder filled in from reference TRBV11-2 and TRBJ1-2): EAGVAQSPRYKIIEKRQSVAFWCNPISGHATLYWYQQILGQGPKLLIQFQNNGVVDDSQLPKDRFSAERLKGVDSTLKIQPAKLEDSAVYLCASSFSNYGYTFGSGTRLTVV.

CDR3 bases: TGTGCCAGCAAGGAGGGGACAGGGAGCAATCAGCCCCAGCATTTT. Translating it yields CASKEGTGSNQPQHF. V gene TRBV28 combines with J gene TRBJ1-5; TRBD1 matches at 9 bases. Germline V gene data show CDR1 as MDHEN and CDR2 as SYDVKM. Trimming took 7 bases from V and 1 from J; bases not matched to a gene: 5. There are 15 residues in the CDR3.

The CDR3 region is CASSYSRPVNTDTQYF. In DNA form, the CDR3 reads TGTGCCAGCAGTTACTCGAGGCCGGTGAACACAGATACGCAGTATTTT. The V gene is TRBV6-6, the J gene TRBJ2-3; D remains ambiguous. The CDR3 is 16 residues long. Germline V gives CDR1 MNHNY, CDR2 SVGAGI (reference sequence). V was cut by 0 bases and J by 2 bases, with 12 bases left in between.

Regarding this clone: This CDR3 is also generated by other DNA sequences in the sample. This chain links TRBV4-3 with TRBJ2-5; D might be TRBD1 (6 bases). CDR3 size: 15 residues. V shed 0 bases and J shed 5 bases, with 13 bases lying between them. Germline loops: CDR1 LGHNA, CDR2 YSLEER. Here the CDR3 reads CASSQDGRGGETQYF. CDR3 nucleotides: TGCGCCAGCAGCCAAGACGGCAGGGGCGGGGAGACCCAGTACTTC.

This clone was counted a single time. V and J are TRBV5-1 and TRBJ2-6, with D hard to call. In germline, CDR1 is SGHRS, CDR2 YFSETQ. V was clipped by 3 bases and J by 0 bases, with 7 bases between them. The CDR3 extends over 15 amino acids. CDR3 nucleotide sequence: TGCGCCAGCAGCTACACGCTCTCTGGGGCCAACGTCCTGACTTTC. Protein product: CASSYTLSGANVLTF.

This chain uses TRBV6-4 with TRBJ2-3; the match to TRBD2 covers 10 bases. The CDR3 length is 16 residues. With V trimmed by 2 bases and J by 4 bases, 6 bases remained unmatched. Germline V lookup: CDR1 MRHNA, CDR2 SNTAGT. The CDR3: CASSDLASGGPDTQYF. Written as DNA, the CDR3 is TGTGCCAGCAGTGACCTCGCTAGCGGGGGACCAGATACGCAGTATTTT.

V and J are TRBV27 and TRBJ2-4; no definite D call. V lost 2 bases and J 0 bases, leaving 11 bases between the germline ends. Germline CDR1 MNHEY, CDR2 SMNVEV (reference sequence). This CDR3 comprises 16 residues. The CDR3 spells CASSLGRTLAKNIQYF. The CDR3 DNA is TGTGCCAGCAGTTTAGGGCGGACGCTAGCCAAAAACATTCAGTACTTC.

The V and J genes are TRBV7-8 and TRBJ1-2; the match to TRBD1 covers 8 bases. This CDR3 is built from 14 residues. V shed 2 bases and J 6 bases; nucleotides not matched to a gene: 5. From germline, CDR1 is SGHVS and CDR2 FQNEAQ. The CDR3 nucleotides are TGTGCCAGCAGCTTAAGGACAGGGACGGATGGCTACACCTTC. This encodes CASSLRTGTDGYTF.

The V call is TRBV28, the J call TRBJ1-2; possibly TRBD1 for D (6 bases). The V end was cut by 3 bases, the J end by 4 bases, with 9 bases between. Germline V gene data show CDR1 as MDHEN and CDR2 as SYDVKM. This CDR3 contains 13 residues. CDR3 coding DNA: TGTGCCAGCAGTTTTACAGGGTCCTATGGCTACACCTTC. It yields the protein CASSFTGSYGYTF.